There are many counts of the clone carrying this TCR beta chain. As yet, its antigen is unknown. TCRdb re-called the RT-PCR reads through MiXCR, storing one row per CDR3 protein. Altogether fewer than 600,000 distinct CDR3 sequences are present, approximately 7.7% being singletons, with the ten largest covering roughly 14%. The CDR3 is made up of 17 amino acids. The trim removed 0 bases at V and 3 bases at J, leaving 4 bases unmatched. Germline loops: CDR1 ENHRY, CDR2 SYGVKD. The data were taken from a study of response to subunit inactivated influenza vaccine. Study conclusions and caveats: The authors suggested that every seasonal influenza vaccination recruits few new T cells.

V and J are TRBV10-3 and TRBJ2-5, with TRBD2 identical over 13 bases. This sample comprised PBMCs from blood, obtained around 25 months after vaccination. This sequence originates from a man aged 50 to 75 who received an inactivated influenza vaccine. Here the CDR3 reads CAISESTSGGSKETQYF. In DNA form, the CDR3 reads TGTGCCATCAGTGAGTCGACTAGCGGGGGGTCGAAAGAGACCCAGTACTTC.